Described below is a single T cell receptor (beta chain) sequence and its context. Its antigen is not known. The data were obtained in a study of blood T cells in healthy people across ages. Study-level findings and limits: The study found more naive CD4+ cells and higher diversity in long-lived than aged donors.

Trimming shortened V by 7 bases and J by 2 bases, and 13 bases separated the two germline ends. Germline V gene sequence: CDR1 LNHNV, CDR2 YYDKDF (reference sequence). The length of the CDR3 is 14 residues. It was with a sample-barcoded 5' primer and a J-beta primer mix that a second PCR of roughly 6 to 12 cycles was run. Each of the samples gave a minimum of 2.5 million paired-end reads that contained CDR3. TCRdb called the 5' RACE reads again in MiXCR, with one record for every CDR3 protein. The sample yields about 1,500,000 distinct CDR3 sequences, approximately 30% seen once. Material: blood. This receptor was identified in a woman in her 30s in good health. This chain uses TRBV15 with TRBJ2-3; possible D gene TRBD1, 6 bases. The CDR3 loop reads CATKTRTVTDTQYF. As DNA, the CDR3 is TGTGCCACCAAAACCCGGACAGTCACAGATACGCAGTATTTT.